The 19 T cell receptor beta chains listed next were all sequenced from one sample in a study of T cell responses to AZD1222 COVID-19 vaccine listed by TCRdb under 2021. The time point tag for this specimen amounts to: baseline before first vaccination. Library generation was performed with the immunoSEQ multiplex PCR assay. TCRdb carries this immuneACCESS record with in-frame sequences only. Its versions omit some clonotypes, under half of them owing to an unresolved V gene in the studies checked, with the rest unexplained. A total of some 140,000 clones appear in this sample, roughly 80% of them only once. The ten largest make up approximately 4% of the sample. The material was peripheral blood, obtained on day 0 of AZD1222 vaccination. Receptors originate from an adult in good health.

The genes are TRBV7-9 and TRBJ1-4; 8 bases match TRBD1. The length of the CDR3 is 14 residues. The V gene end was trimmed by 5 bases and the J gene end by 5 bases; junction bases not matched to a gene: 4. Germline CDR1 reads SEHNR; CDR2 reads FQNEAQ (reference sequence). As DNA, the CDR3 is TGTGCCAGCAGCCCGCGGACAGGGAATGAAAAACTGTTTTTT. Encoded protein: CASSPRTGNEKLFF.

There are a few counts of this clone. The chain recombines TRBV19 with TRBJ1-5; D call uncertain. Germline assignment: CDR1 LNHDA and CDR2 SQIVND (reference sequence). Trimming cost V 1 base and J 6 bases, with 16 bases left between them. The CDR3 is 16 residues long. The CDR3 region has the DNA TGTGCCAGTAGTATAGGGTTTGGAGGGAAGGGTCAGCCCCAGCATTTT. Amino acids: CASSIGFGGKGQPQHF.

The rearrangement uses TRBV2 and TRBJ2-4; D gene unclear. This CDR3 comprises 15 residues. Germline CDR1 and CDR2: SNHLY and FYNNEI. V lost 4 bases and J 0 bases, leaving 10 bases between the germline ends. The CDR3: CASSVQALAKNIQYF. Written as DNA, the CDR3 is TGTGCCAGCAGTGTGCAAGCTCTAGCCAAAAACATTCAGTACTTC.

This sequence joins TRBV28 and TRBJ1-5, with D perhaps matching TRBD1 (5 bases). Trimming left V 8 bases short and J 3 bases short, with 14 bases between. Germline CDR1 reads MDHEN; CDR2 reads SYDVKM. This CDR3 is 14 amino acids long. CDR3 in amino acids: CASYPGGDNQPQHF. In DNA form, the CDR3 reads TGTGCCAGCTACCCCGGGGGGGACAATCAGCCCCAGCATTTT.

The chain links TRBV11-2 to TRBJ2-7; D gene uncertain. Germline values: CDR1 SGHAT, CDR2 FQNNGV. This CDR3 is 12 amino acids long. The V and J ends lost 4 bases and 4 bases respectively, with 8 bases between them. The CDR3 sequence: CASSSNSYEQYF. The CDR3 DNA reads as TGTGCCAGCAGCTCTAATTCTTACGAGCAGTACTTC.

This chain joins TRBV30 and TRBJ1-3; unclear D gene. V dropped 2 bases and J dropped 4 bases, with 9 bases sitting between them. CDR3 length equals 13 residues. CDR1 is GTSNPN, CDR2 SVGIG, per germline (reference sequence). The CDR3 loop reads CAWSTAWGNTIYF. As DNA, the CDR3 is TGTGCCTGGAGTACGGCCTGGGGAAACACCATATATTTT.

In DNA, the CDR3 is TGTGCCAGCAGTTCCTCAGGGTCCCGCTACGAGCAGTACTTC. Translation: CASSSSGSRYEQYF. The V gene is TRBV28, the J gene TRBJ2-7; weak D call: TRBD1 (5 bases). V gave up 4 bases and J gave up 3 bases, with 13 bases separating them. The length of the CDR3 is 14 residues. Germline-derived CDR1 and CDR2 are MDHEN and SYDVKM.

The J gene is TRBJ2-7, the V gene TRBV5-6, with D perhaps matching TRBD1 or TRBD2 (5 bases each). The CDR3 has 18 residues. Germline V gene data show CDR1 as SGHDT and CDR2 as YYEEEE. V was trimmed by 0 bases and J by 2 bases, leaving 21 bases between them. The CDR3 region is CASSLGKGRRLMTYEQYF. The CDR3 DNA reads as TGTGCCAGCAGCTTGGGTAAGGGGAGACGGCTGATGACCTACGAGCAGTACTTC.

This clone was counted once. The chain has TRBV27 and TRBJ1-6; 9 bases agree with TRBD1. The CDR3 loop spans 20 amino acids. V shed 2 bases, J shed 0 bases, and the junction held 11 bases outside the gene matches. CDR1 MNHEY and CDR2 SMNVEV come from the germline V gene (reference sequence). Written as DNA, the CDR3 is TGTGCCAGCAGTTTAAAGGTGGCCGGGACAGGGTTCTCCTATAATTCACCCCTCCACTTT. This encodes CASSLKVAGTGFSYNSPLHF.

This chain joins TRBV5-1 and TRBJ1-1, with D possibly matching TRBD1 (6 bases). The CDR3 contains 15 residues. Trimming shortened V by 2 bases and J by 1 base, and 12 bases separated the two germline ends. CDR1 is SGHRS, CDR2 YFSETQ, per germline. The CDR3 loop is CASSFQGLKNTEAFF. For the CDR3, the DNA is TGCGCCAGCAGCTTCCAGGGGCTGAAGAACACTGAAGCTTTCTTT.

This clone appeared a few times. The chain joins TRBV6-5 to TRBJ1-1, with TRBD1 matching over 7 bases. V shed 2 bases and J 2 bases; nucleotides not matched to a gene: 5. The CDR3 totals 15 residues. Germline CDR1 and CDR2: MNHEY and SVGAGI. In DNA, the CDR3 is TGTGCCAGCAGTTACCAGACAGGGTTCAACACTGAAGCTTTCTTT. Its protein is CASSYQTGFNTEAFF.

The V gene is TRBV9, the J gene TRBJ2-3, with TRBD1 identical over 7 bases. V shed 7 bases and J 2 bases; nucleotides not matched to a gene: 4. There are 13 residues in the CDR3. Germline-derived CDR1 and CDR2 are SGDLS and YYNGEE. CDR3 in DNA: TGTGCCAGCGGAGAGGGGGCCACAGATACGCAGTATTTT. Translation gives CASGEGATDTQYF.

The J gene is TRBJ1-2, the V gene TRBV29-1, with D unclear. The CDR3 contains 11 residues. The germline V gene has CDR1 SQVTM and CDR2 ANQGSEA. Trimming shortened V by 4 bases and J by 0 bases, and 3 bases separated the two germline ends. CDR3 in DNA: TGCAGCGTTGTCACTAACTATGGCTACACCTTC. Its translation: CSVVTNYGYTF.

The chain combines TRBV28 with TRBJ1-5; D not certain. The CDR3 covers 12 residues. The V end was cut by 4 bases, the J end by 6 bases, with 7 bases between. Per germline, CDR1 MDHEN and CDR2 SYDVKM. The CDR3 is CASSSAVQPQHF. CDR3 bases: TGTGCCAGCAGTTCCGCCGTTCAGCCCCAGCATTTT. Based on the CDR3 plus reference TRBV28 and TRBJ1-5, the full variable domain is DVKVTQSSRYLVKRTGEKVFLECVQDMDHENMFWYRQDPGLGLRLIYFSYDVKMKEKGDIPEGYSVSREKKERFSLILESASTNQTSMYLCASSSAVQPQHFGDGTRLSIL.

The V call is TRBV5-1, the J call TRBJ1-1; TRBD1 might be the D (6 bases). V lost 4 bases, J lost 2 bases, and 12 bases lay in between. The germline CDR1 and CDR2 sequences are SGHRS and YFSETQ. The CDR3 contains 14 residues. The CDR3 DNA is TGCGCCAGCAGCCCAACAGGGACCAACACTGAAGCTTTCTTT. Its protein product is CASSPTGTNTEAFF. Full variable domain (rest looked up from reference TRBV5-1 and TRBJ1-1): KAGVTQTPRYLIKTRGQQVTLSCSPISGHRSVSWYQQTPGQGLQFLFEYFSETQRNKGNFPGRFSGRQFSNSRSEMNVSTLELGDSALYLCASSPTGTNTEAFFGQGTRLTVV.

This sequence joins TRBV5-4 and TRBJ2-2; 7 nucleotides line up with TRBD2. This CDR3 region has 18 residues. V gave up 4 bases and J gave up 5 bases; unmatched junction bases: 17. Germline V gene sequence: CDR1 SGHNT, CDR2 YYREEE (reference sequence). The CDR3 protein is CASSPEAFGGLLTGELFF. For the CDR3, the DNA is TGTGCCAGCAGCCCAGAAGCCTTTGGGGGACTACTGACCGGGGAGCTGTTTTTT.

In nucleotides, the CDR3 is TGTGCCAGCAGTGAATGGGGACTAGCCCAGTATTTT. It translates to CASSEWGLAQYF. The J gene is TRBJ2-3, the V gene TRBV25-1, with 9 bases that match TRBD2. Germline V CDR1 and CDR2: MGHDK, SYGVNS. The CDR3 is 12 residues long. Losses at the gene ends were 1 base for V and 12 bases for J; bases not matched to a gene: 2.

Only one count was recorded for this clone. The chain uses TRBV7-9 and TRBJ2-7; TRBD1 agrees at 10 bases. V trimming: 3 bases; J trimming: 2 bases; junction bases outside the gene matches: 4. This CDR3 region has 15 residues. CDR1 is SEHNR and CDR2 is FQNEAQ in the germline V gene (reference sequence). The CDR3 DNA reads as TGTGCCAGCAGCTTGGGACAGGGGTATGCCTACGAGCAGTACTTC. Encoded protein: CASSLGQGYAYEQYF. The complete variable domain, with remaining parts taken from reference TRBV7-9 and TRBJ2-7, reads DTGVSQNPRHKITKRGQNVTFRCDPISEHNRLYWYRQTLGQGPEFLTYFQNEAQLEKSRLLSDRFSAERPKGSFSTLEIQRTEQGDSAMYLCASSLGQGYAYEQYFGPGTRLTVT.

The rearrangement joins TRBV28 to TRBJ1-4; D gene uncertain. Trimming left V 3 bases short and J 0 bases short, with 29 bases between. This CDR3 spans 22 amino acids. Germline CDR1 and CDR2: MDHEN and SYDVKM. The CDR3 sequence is CASSFSPTSTVRRPATNEKLFF. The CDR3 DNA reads TGTGCCAGCAGTTTTTCCCCGACTTCGACGGTTCGAAGACCTGCAACTAATGAAAAACTGTTTTTT.